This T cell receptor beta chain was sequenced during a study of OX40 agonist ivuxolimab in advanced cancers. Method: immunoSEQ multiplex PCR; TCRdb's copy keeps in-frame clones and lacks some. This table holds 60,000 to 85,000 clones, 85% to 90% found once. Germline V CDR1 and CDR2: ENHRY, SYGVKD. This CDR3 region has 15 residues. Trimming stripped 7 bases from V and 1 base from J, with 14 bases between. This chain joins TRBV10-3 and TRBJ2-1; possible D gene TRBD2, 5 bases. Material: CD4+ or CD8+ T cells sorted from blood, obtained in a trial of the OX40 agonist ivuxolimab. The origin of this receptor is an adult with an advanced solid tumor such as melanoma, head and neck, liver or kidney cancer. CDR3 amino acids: CAIMQTGKSYNEQFF. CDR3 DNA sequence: TGTGCCATCATGCAGACGGGGAAGTCCTACAATGAGCAGTTCTTC.